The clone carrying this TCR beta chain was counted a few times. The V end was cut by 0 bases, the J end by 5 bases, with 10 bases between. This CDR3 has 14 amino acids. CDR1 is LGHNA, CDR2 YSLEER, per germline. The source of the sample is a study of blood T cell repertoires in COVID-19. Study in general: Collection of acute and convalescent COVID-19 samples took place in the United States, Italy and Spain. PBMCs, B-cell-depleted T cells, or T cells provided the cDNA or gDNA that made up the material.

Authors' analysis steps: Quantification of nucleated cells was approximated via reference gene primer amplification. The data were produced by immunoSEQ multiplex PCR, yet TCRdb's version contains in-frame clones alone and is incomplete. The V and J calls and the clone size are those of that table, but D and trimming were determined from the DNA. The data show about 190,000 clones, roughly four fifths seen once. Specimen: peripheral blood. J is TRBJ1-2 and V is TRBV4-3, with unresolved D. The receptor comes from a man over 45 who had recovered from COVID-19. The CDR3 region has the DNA TGCGCCAGCAGCCAAGACAGGTGGCGATATGGCTACACCTTC. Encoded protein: CASSQDRWRYGYTF.